This passage covers 22 T cell receptor beta chains from one sample sequenced in a study of T cell repertoires in cytomegalovirus infection. TCRdb used MiXCR to reprocess the reads, holding one entry per CDR3 protein. The table shows tens of thousands of distinct CDR3 sequences, with more than 15% occurring only once. Their specific antigens are unknown. The sample was CD8+ T cells from cultured PBMCs, taken from culture after CMV antigen stimulation. These receptor sequences come from a human donor in good health (CMV status not recorded). Some clones in this sample may be carry-over from other donors' samples.

This clonotype was detected only a few times. This chain uses TRBV6-6 with TRBJ1-1, with a possible D match to TRBD1 (6 bases). This CDR3 has 18 residues. Germline V CDR1 and CDR2: MNHNY, SVGAGI (reference sequence). V was cut by 5 bases and J by 1 base, with 23 bases left in between. As DNA, the CDR3 is TGTGCCAGCAGTCCCGGGGAGATAGGAAGGGGGGGGAACACTGAAGCTTTCTTT. This encodes CASSPGEIGRGGNTEAFF.

This clonotype was detected many times. The V and J genes are TRBV12-3 or TRBV12-4 and TRBJ2-7; 11 bases match TRBD2. This CDR3 has 15 amino acids. The junction had 9 bases not matched to a gene; V was cut back by 5 bases and J by 6 bases. The CDR3 coding sequence is TGTGCCAGCAGTGTGACTAGCGGGATCTCTGGCGAGCAGTACTTC. Its protein is CASSVTSGISGEQYF.

The chain is built from TRBV12-3 or TRBV12-4 and TRBJ2-3; the D is unclear. Trimming removed 6 bases from V and 4 bases from J, with 8 bases in between. The CDR3 extends over 12 amino acids. CDR3 sequence (DNA): TGTGCCAGCAGCCCGAGAGCAGATACGCAGTATTTT. Encoded protein: CASSPRADTQYF.

The chain's CDR3 is CASTRGQTNTEAFF. As DNA, the CDR3 is TGTGCCAGCACCAGGGGACAGACGAACACTGAAGCTTTCTTT. The chain combines TRBV7-9 with TRBJ1-1; TRBD1 matches at 7 bases. Germline V gene lookup returns CDR1 SEHNR and CDR2 FQNEAQ (reference sequence). The CDR3 has 14 amino acids. Trimming at V came to 7 bases and at J to 1 base, leaving 6 bases not matched to a gene.

This clonotype was counted only a few times. For the CDR3, the DNA is TGCGCCAGCAGTCAAGCTACAGGTCTACAAGAGACCCAGTACTTC. It is translated as CASSQATGLQETQYF. This chain joins TRBV23-1 and TRBJ2-5; tentative D call: TRBD1 (5 bases). TRBV23-1 counts as an open reading frame of uncertain function. V lost 2 bases, J lost 2 bases, and 12 bases lay in between. This CDR3 has 15 amino acids.

The chain combines TRBV6-1 with TRBJ2-5, with a possible D match to TRBD1 (5 bases). The last part of the DNA fits TRBJ2-7 better; the J call may be wrong. CDR1 MNHNS and CDR2 SASEGT come from the germline V gene. This CDR3 has 17 amino acids. CDR3 protein: CASSEVFLGESHYEQYF. DNA of the CDR3: TGTGCCAGCAGTGAAGTTTTTTTAGGGGAATCCCACTACGAGCAGTACTTC.

This clonotype occurred a few times. One end of the junction fails to match germline, which may point to a read error. V gene TRBV4-1 combines with J gene TRBJ2-1; 11 bases agree with TRBD2. CDR3 length equals 15 residues. The germline V gene encodes CDR1 MGHRA and CDR2 YSYEKL. CDR3 DNA: TGTGCCAGCAGATCGCTAGCGGGGGGTGGATATGAGCAGTTCTTC. It yields the protein CASRSLAGGGYEQFF.

The chain carries TRBV5-6 and TRBJ2-1, with 9 bases matching TRBD2. The CDR3 is made up of 14 amino acids. Germline V CDR1 and CDR2: SGHDT, YYEEEE. The V and J ends lost 4 bases and 7 bases, in that order; junction bases with no gene match: 6. As DNA, the CDR3 is TGTGCCAGCAGCCTTGGACTAGCGACAAATGAGCAGTTCTTC. It is translated as CASSLGLATNEQFF.

Only a few counts were recorded for this clonotype. The V gene is TRBV4-2, the J gene TRBJ2-3, with 9 nucleotides matching TRBD2. This CDR3 has 15 amino acids. The J segment lost 4 bases and the V segment lost 0 bases, leaving 2 bases of the junction unmatched. Germline values: CDR1 LGHNA, CDR2 YNFKEQ. CDR3 sequence (DNA): TGTGCCAGCAGCCAAGAGCGGGGGGGGGCAGATACGCAGTATTTT. Its translation is CASSQERGGADTQYF.

This clonotype turned up a few times. This chain joins TRBV7-6 and TRBJ2-7; 9 bases are a match to TRBD1. J gave up 1 base and V 4 bases, and 5 bases lay outside the gene matches. The CDR3 is 15 amino acids. Germline values: CDR1 SGHVS, CDR2 FNYEAQ. CDR3 bases: TGTGCCAGCAGCTCATCCGGGACAGGGTCCTACGAGCAGTACTTC. It encodes CASSSSGTGSYEQYF.

This clonotype counts as large. In DNA, the CDR3 is TGTGCCAGCTCGGGGGAGACCGGGGAGCTGTTTTTT. It yields the protein CASSGETGELFF. This chain uses TRBV12-3 or TRBV12-4 with TRBJ2-2; possibly TRBD2 for D (6 bases). V was cut by 8 bases and J by 5 bases, with 9 bases left in between. The CDR3 length is 12 residues.

The V and J genes are TRBV6-5 and TRBJ2-7; 10 bases match TRBD1. CDR3 size: 15 residues. Germline lookup yields CDR1 MNHEY and CDR2 SVGAGI. The trim removed 1 base at V and 5 bases at J, leaving 5 bases unmatched. The CDR3 bases are TGTGCCAGCAGTTACTGGGACAGGGGTGAAAACGAGCAGTACTTC. Translating gives CASSYWDRGENEQYF.

This rearrangement joins TRBV7-2 to TRBJ2-1; TRBD2 agrees at 9 bases. Germline trimming cut 1 base from V and 8 bases from J; bases unmatched to any gene: 6. The CDR3 is made up of 15 amino acids. Germline values: CDR1 SGHTA, CDR2 FQGNSA. The CDR3 sequence is CASSLGGASGDEQFF. The DNA of the CDR3 is TGTGCCAGCAGCTTAGGGGGGGCTAGCGGGGATGAGCAGTTCTTC.

This clonotype was seen more than once but under ten times. The genes are TRBV7-2 and TRBJ1-5; unclear D gene. Trimming removed 5 bases at V and 7 bases at J, with 18 bases between. Germline-derived CDR1 and CDR2 are SGHTA and FQGNSA. CDR3 length equals 15 residues. The CDR3 loop is CASSPSPGSNQPQHF. The CDR3 region has the DNA TGTGCCAGCAGCCCCTCCCCAGGTTCCAACCAGCCCCAGCATTTT. The full variable domain, its missing parts supplied by reference TRBV7-2 and TRBJ1-5, is GAGVSQSPSNKVTEKGKDVELRCDPISGHTALYWYRQSLGQGLEFLIYFQGNSAPDKSGLPSDRFSAERTGGSVSTLTIQRTQQEDSAVYLCASSPSPGSNQPQHFGDGTRLSIL.

The V call is TRBV11-2, the J call TRBJ2-1; a possible D gene is TRBD1 (6 bases). CDR3 length equals 15 residues. V shed 7 bases and J shed 2 bases, with 15 bases lying between them. Germline-derived CDR1 and CDR2 are SGHAT and FQNNGV. CDR3 coding DNA: TGTGCCAGCACGAACCGGGACAAGACCTACAATGAGCAGTTCTTC. Residues: CASTNRDKTYNEQFF.

The rearrangement links TRBV19 to TRBJ1-5; TRBD1 is a possible D gene (5 bases). Looked up from germline, CDR1 is LNHDA and CDR2 is SQIVND (reference sequence). The CDR3 spans 17 residues. Trimming removed 5 bases at V and 0 bases at J, with 17 bases between. The CDR3 coding sequence is TGTGCCAGTAGTCTGACAAGGGGAACCTATAGCAATCAGCCCCAGCATTTT. Its protein product is CASSLTRGTYSNQPQHF.

The chain is built from TRBV7-9 and TRBJ2-3, with no clear D. V dropped 3 bases and J dropped 6 bases, with 10 bases sitting between them. This CDR3 is built from 13 residues. From germline, CDR1 is SEHNR and CDR2 FQNEAQ (reference sequence). The chain's CDR3 is CASSFRPADTQYF. CDR3 DNA: TGTGCCAGCAGCTTCCGCCCAGCGGATACGCAGTATTTT. The full variable domain, completed using reference TRBV7-9 and TRBJ2-3, is DTGVSQNPRHKITKRGQNVTFRCDPISEHNRLYWYRQTLGQGPEFLTYFQNEAQLEKSRLLSDRFSAERPKGSFSTLEIQRTEQGDSAMYLCASSFRPADTQYFGPGTRLTVL.

This clonotype turned up a few times. The DNA for the CDR3 is TGCAGCGTTGCGAAGGACACTGAAGCTTTCTTT. Protein: CSVAKDTEAFF. This chain links TRBV29-1 with TRBJ1-1; no clear D. The CDR3 runs to 11 residues. The V end lost 4 bases, the J end lost 3 bases, and 6 bases lay between the germline ends. CDR1 SQVTM and CDR2 ANQGSEA come from the germline V gene.

V is TRBV6-6 and J is TRBJ2-7; D might be TRBD1 (5 bases). Looked up from germline, CDR1 is MNHNY and CDR2 is SVGAGI (reference sequence). Between the trimmed V and J ends, which lost 4 bases and 0 bases, there was a span of 16 bases. This CDR3 comprises 16 residues. CDR3: CASSSDIFLSSYEQYF. Written as DNA, the CDR3 is TGTGCCAGCAGTTCGGACATTTTTCTGAGCTCCTACGAGCAGTACTTC.

The chain recombines TRBV6-1 with TRBJ2-3; the match to TRBD2 covers 10 bases. Germline V CDR1 and CDR2: MNHNS, SASEGT. Trimming took 6 bases from V and 4 from J; bases not matched to a gene: 10. CDR3 length equals 16 residues. CDR3 DNA sequence: TGTGCCAGCAGAACTTCCCCCGGGACTAGCGCAGATACGCAGTATTTT. It translates to CASRTSPGTSADTQYF.

V gene TRBV4-1 combines with J gene TRBJ2-5; 9 positions agree with TRBD2. Unmatched junction bases numbered 11, after V lost 4 bases and J lost 2 bases. The CDR3 is 17 residues long. From germline, CDR1 is MGHRA and CDR2 YSYEKL. Written as DNA, the CDR3 is TGCGCCAGCAGCCCCCGGGGTAGCGGGGGCGTACAAGAGACCCAGTACTTC. Amino acid sequence: CASSPRGSGGVQETQYF.

The rearrangement links TRBV7-6 to TRBJ1-1, with TRBD1 as a possible D gene (6 bases). V dropped 4 bases and J dropped 5 bases, with 20 bases sitting between them. The CDR3 covers 16 residues. Germline V lookup: CDR1 SGHVS, CDR2 FNYEAQ. CDR3 coding DNA: TGTGCCAGCAGCTCAATGAAAGGGACACCGAATACTGAAGCTTTCTTT. Protein product: CASSSMKGTPNTEAFF.